Listed below are T cell receptor beta chains from one sample, sequenced in a study of somatic mutations in cytotoxic T cells in rheumatoid arthritis. Some clones are missing from TCRdb's copy, which holds only in-frame ones; the method was immunoSEQ multiplex PCR. The sample has tens of thousands of clones, more than 75% seen once. The sample taken for sequencing was CD8+ T cells sorted from blood. All receptors derive from a man between 50 and 59 years old in good health. The CDR3 runs from the conserved cysteine through the conserved F or W. The order of the fields is J gene, clone size, V gene, D gene, CDR3 DNA, CDR3 protein. D genes are given only for firm matches. Size tells how often a clone was seen (once, few, many) or the class of an expanded clone, and some rows leave it out.

j_call: TRBJ2-1; clone_size: NA; v_call: TRBV7-9; d_call: TRBD2; cdr3_nt: TGTGCCAGCAGCTTAGGTAGGACTAGCGGGAGGGATGAGCAGTTCTTC; cdr3_aa: CASSLGRTSGRDEQFF
j_call: TRBJ2-1; clone_size: NA; v_call: TRBV7-9; d_call: NA; cdr3_nt: TGTGCCAGCAGCTTAGCATTCTCGGGGGATGAGCAGTTCTTC; cdr3_aa: CASSLAFSGDEQFF
j_call: TRBJ1-5; clone_size: NA; v_call: TRBV27; d_call: NA; cdr3_nt: TGTGCCAGCAGCCCGTATAGCAATCAGCCCCAGCATTTT; cdr3_aa: CASSPYSNQPQHF
j_call: TRBJ2-7; clone_size: few; v_call: TRBV5-6; d_call: TRBD2; cdr3_nt: TGTGCCAGCAGTTCGAGACTAGCGGGATCCTACGAGCAGTACTTC; cdr3_aa: CASSSRLAGSYEQYF
j_call: TRBJ1-4; clone_size: NA; v_call: TRBV27; d_call: NA; cdr3_nt: TGTGCCAGCAGTTTCGCGGGGGGTAATGAAAAACTGTTTTTT; cdr3_aa: CASSFAGGNEKLFF
j_call: TRBJ1-5; clone_size: NA; v_call: TRBV30; d_call: NA; cdr3_nt: TGTGCCTGGAGTGTAGACAATCAGCCCCAGCATTTT; cdr3_aa: CAWSVDNQPQHF
j_call: TRBJ2-5; clone_size: NA; v_call: TRBV6-5; d_call: NA; cdr3_nt: TGTGCCAGCAGGGTGGACCCCCCGGCGGAGACCCAGTACTTC; cdr3_aa: CASRVDPPAETQYF
j_call: TRBJ2-1; clone_size: NA; v_call: TRBV12-5; d_call: NA; cdr3_nt: TGTGCTAGTGGTTCCCACCTTGGCGGGGCGGGGAATGAGCAGTTCTTC; cdr3_aa: CASGSHLGGAGNEQFF
j_call: TRBJ1-2; clone_size: NA; v_call: TRBV2; d_call: NA; cdr3_nt: TGTGCCAGCAGTGAAGGAGAGTTTTACAATGGCTACACCTTC; cdr3_aa: CASSEGEFYNGYTF
j_call: TRBJ2-7; clone_size: NA; v_call: TRBV5-5; d_call: NA; cdr3_nt: TGTGCCAGCAGCTGGACGGACGAGCAGTACTTC; cdr3_aa: CASSWTDEQYF
j_call: TRBJ1-2; clone_size: NA; v_call: TRBV10-3; d_call: TRBD1; cdr3_nt: TGTGCCATCAGTGAGTCGATGGGACAGGGGGCCGGAGGCTACACCTTC; cdr3_aa: CAISESMGQGAGGYTF
j_call: TRBJ2-7; clone_size: once; v_call: TRBV4-1; d_call: TRBD2; cdr3_nt: TGCGCCAGCAGCCAAGATCGGCTAGCGGGAGAGAGAGAGCAGTACTTC; cdr3_aa: CASSQDRLAGEREQYF
j_call: TRBJ2-3; clone_size: once; v_call: TRBV7-9; d_call: NA; cdr3_nt: TGTGCCAGCAGCCGAGCCAATTTTGGCACAGATACGCAGTATTTT; cdr3_aa: CASSRANFGTDTQYF
j_call: TRBJ1-1; clone_size: once; v_call: TRBV5-5; d_call: TRBD1; cdr3_nt: TGTGCCAGCAGCTCCGGACAGGCCACTGAAGCTTTCTTT; cdr3_aa: CASSSGQATEAFF
j_call: TRBJ1-1; clone_size: NA; v_call: TRBV10-2; d_call: TRBD1; cdr3_nt: TGCGCCGGGTGGGGAGGACAGGGCCACACTGAAGCTTTCTTT; cdr3_aa: CAGWGGQGHTEAFF
j_call: TRBJ1-2; clone_size: NA; v_call: TRBV6-5; d_call: NA; cdr3_nt: TGTGCCAGCAGTCCCTTCGGTAGGGAAGGCTACACCTTC; cdr3_aa: CASSPFGREGYTF
j_call: TRBJ1-4; clone_size: NA; v_call: TRBV2; d_call: NA; cdr3_nt: TGTGCCACCATACCGTCCGGGCAGTCGGGTGAAAAACTGTTTTTT; cdr3_aa: CATIPSGQSGEKLFF
j_call: TRBJ2-7; clone_size: NA; v_call: TRBV30; d_call: NA; cdr3_nt: TGTGCCTGGACTCACGCGGGACAGCTTACATCCTACGAGCAGTACTTC; cdr3_aa: CAWTHAGQLTSYEQYF
j_call: TRBJ2-7; clone_size: NA; v_call: TRBV6-5; d_call: NA; cdr3_nt: TGTGCCAGCAGTCCGTCCCAGGGGAGCTCCTACGAGCAGTACTTC; cdr3_aa: CASSPSQGSSYEQYF
j_call: TRBJ2-7; clone_size: NA; v_call: TRBV6-6; d_call: NA; cdr3_nt: TGTGCCAGCAGAACGGGACCGGGAAGCTCCTACGAGCAGTACTTC; cdr3_aa: CASRTGPGSSYEQYF
j_call: TRBJ2-5; clone_size: NA; v_call: TRBV28; d_call: NA; cdr3_nt: TGTGCCAGCACTTTAGGACAGTCGGTGACCCAGTACTTC; cdr3_aa: CASTLGQSVTQYF
j_call: TRBJ2-5; clone_size: NA; v_call: TRBV7-9; d_call: TRBD2; cdr3_nt: TGTGCCAGCAGCTTAGGGCGGGAGGGCCGGATGCAAGAGACCCAGTACTTC; cdr3_aa: CASSLGREGRMQETQYF
j_call: TRBJ2-2; clone_size: NA; v_call: TRBV27; d_call: NA; cdr3_nt: TGTGCCAGCAGTTTGCAACAGGGGAGGACCGGGGAGCTGTTTTTT; cdr3_aa: CASSLQQGRTGELFF
j_call: TRBJ2-3; clone_size: NA; v_call: TRBV9; d_call: TRBD2; cdr3_nt: TGTGCCAGCAGCTCTAGCGGGAGGGGGGCAGATACGCAGTATTTT; cdr3_aa: CASSSSGRGADTQYF
j_call: TRBJ2-7; clone_size: few; v_call: TRBV4-1; d_call: TRBD2; cdr3_nt: TGCGCCAGCAGCCAAGGCTTAGGCGGGAGCCTCTCCTACGAGCAGTACTTC; cdr3_aa: CASSQGLGGSLSYEQYF
j_call: TRBJ2-1; clone_size: NA; v_call: TRBV7-8; d_call: TRBD1; cdr3_nt: TGTGCCAGCAGCTTTACATGGACAGGGTACTACAATGAGCAGTTCTTC; cdr3_aa: CASSFTWTGYYNEQFF
j_call: TRBJ2-7; clone_size: NA; v_call: TRBV5-1; d_call: NA; cdr3_nt: TGCGCCAGCAGCTCTTTTCCGGGGACCTACGAGCAGTACTTC; cdr3_aa: CASSSFPGTYEQYF
j_call: TRBJ2-2; clone_size: few; v_call: TRBV7-8; d_call: TRBD2; cdr3_nt: TGTGCCAGCAGCTTAAGACTAGCGGGCCTCACCGGGGAGCTGTTTTTT; cdr3_aa: CASSLRLAGLTGELFF
j_call: TRBJ1-1; clone_size: once; v_call: TRBV27; d_call: NA; cdr3_nt: TGTGCCAGCAGTTTAATGGGACCGAAAGAAGCTTTCTTT; cdr3_aa: CASSLMGPKEAFF
j_call: TRBJ1-4; clone_size: once; v_call: TRBV4-2; d_call: NA; cdr3_nt: TGTGCCAGCAGCCAAGGTGGAGATTATGAAAAACTGTTTTTT; cdr3_aa: CASSQGGDYEKLFF
j_call: TRBJ2-1; clone_size: NA; v_call: TRBV2; d_call: NA; cdr3_nt: TGTGCCAGCAGCACCGGGACAACAACAATGACGCAGTTCTTC; cdr3_aa: CASSTGTTTMTQFF
j_call: TRBJ2-1; clone_size: NA; v_call: TRBV2; d_call: TRBD2; cdr3_nt: TGTGCCAGCAGTGACCCTAGCGGGTTAGTCTCCCCCTACAATGAGCAGTTCTTC; cdr3_aa: CASSDPSGLVSPYNEQFF
j_call: TRBJ2-2; clone_size: NA; v_call: TRBV7-2; d_call: NA; cdr3_nt: TGTGCCAGCAGCTTCCTCTGGACTACCCTTCGTGGGAGCGGGGAGCTGTTTTTT; cdr3_aa: CASSFLWTTLRGSGELFF
j_call: TRBJ1-4; clone_size: NA; v_call: TRBV2; d_call: NA; cdr3_nt: TGTGCCAGCGTGGAAGGGCGGGGAACTAATGAAAAACTGTTTTTT; cdr3_aa: CASVEGRGTNEKLFF
j_call: TRBJ2-2; clone_size: NA; v_call: TRBV7-2; d_call: TRBD2; cdr3_nt: TGTGCCAGCAGCAACCGACTAGCGGACAGCGGGGAGCTGTTTTTT; cdr3_aa: CASSNRLADSGELFF
j_call: TRBJ2-2; clone_size: NA; v_call: TRBV6-6; d_call: TRBD1; cdr3_nt: TGTGCCAGCTACTCCGGGACAGGGGGTTTCACCGGGGAGCTGTTTTTT; cdr3_aa: CASYSGTGGFTGELFF
j_call: TRBJ1-1; clone_size: NA; v_call: TRBV13; d_call: TRBD1; cdr3_nt: TGTGCCAGCAGCTTAAAGGGGACAGCGAGCTTGAACACTGAAGCTTTCTTT; cdr3_aa: CASSLKGTASLNTEAFF
j_call: TRBJ2-7; clone_size: NA; v_call: TRBV5-4; d_call: TRBD2; cdr3_nt: TGTGCCAGCAGCTTGGCTAGCGGGAGGGATAGGGAGCAGTACTTC; cdr3_aa: CASSLASGRDREQYF
j_call: TRBJ2-1; clone_size: NA; v_call: TRBV6-1; d_call: TRBD1; cdr3_nt: TGTGCCAGCAGTTCCGGGACAGGGTTCAGGAATGAGCAGTTCTTC; cdr3_aa: CASSSGTGFRNEQFF
j_call: TRBJ1-1; clone_size: medium-sized; v_call: TRBV11-3; d_call: TRBD1; cdr3_nt: TGTGCCAGCAGCATACCCACAGGGGGTCTCACTGAAGCTTTCTTT; cdr3_aa: CASSIPTGGLTEAFF
j_call: TRBJ2-7; clone_size: NA; v_call: TRBV27; d_call: TRBD1; cdr3_nt: TGTGCCAGCAGTATACTCACCCGACAGGGGTACTACGAGCAGTACTTC; cdr3_aa: CASSILTRQGYYEQYF
j_call: TRBJ2-7; clone_size: NA; v_call: TRBV9; d_call: TRBD1; cdr3_nt: TGTGCCAGCAGCGTAGGACAGGGGACCTACGAGCAGTACTTC; cdr3_aa: CASSVGQGTYEQYF
j_call: TRBJ1-5; clone_size: NA; v_call: TRBV30; d_call: NA; cdr3_nt: TGTGCCTGGAGTGAGACAATGGGAAATAGCAATCAGCCCCAGCATTTT; cdr3_aa: CAWSETMGNSNQPQHF
j_call: TRBJ2-7; clone_size: NA; v_call: TRBV14; d_call: NA; cdr3_nt: TGTGCCAGCAGCCAAGACTGGGGGGGCCTAGCGGCATACTCCTACGAGCAGTACTTC; cdr3_aa: CASSQDWGGLAAYSYEQYF
j_call: TRBJ1-1; clone_size: few; v_call: TRBV4-1; d_call: NA; cdr3_nt: TGCGCCAGCAGCCCGAAGCAGGGAGGCCACACTGAAGCTTTCTTT; cdr3_aa: CASSPKQGGHTEAFF
j_call: TRBJ2-5; clone_size: NA; v_call: TRBV11-3; d_call: TRBD1; cdr3_nt: TGTGCCAGCAGCTCCTACGCCGGGACAGGTCGGTCTGAGACCCAGTACTTC; cdr3_aa: CASSSYAGTGRSETQYF
j_call: TRBJ1-1; clone_size: NA; v_call: TRBV6-5; d_call: NA; cdr3_nt: TGTGCCAGCAGTCTCTCCCGGGGTTTGAACACTGAAGCTTTCTTT; cdr3_aa: CASSLSRGLNTEAFF
j_call: TRBJ2-1; clone_size: few; v_call: TRBV27; d_call: NA; cdr3_nt: TGTGCCAGCAGTTTACTGGGCAATGAGCAGTTCTTC; cdr3_aa: CASSLLGNEQFF
j_call: TRBJ2-1; clone_size: NA; v_call: TRBV4-1; d_call: NA; cdr3_nt: TGCGCCAGCAGCCCCAAGACTAGCTCCTACAATGAGCAGTTCTTC; cdr3_aa: CASSPKTSSYNEQFF
j_call: TRBJ2-5; clone_size: NA; v_call: TRBV9; d_call: NA; cdr3_nt: TGTGCCAGCAGCGTAGAGGCCAGACCCGGGGCGGGCCAAGAGACCCAGTACTTC; cdr3_aa: CASSVEARPGAGQETQYF
j_call: TRBJ2-3; clone_size: NA; v_call: TRBV11-2; d_call: TRBD1; cdr3_nt: TGTGCCAGCAGACCCGGACAGGGTTCCACAGATACGCAGTATTTT; cdr3_aa: CASRPGQGSTDTQYF
j_call: TRBJ2-3; clone_size: few; v_call: TRBV9; d_call: NA; cdr3_nt: TGTGCCAGCAGCGTAGATCCCACAGATACGCAGTATTTT; cdr3_aa: CASSVDPTDTQYF
j_call: TRBJ2-1; clone_size: NA; v_call: TRBV29-1; d_call: TRBD1; cdr3_nt: TGCAGCGTTGAAGATAGGGACAGGGGATACAATGAGCAGTTCTTC; cdr3_aa: CSVEDRDRGYNEQFF
j_call: TRBJ1-5; clone_size: NA; v_call: TRBV5-5; d_call: TRBD1; cdr3_nt: TGTGCCAGCAGCGCCGGGACAGGGGGACCTAGCAATCAGCCCCAGCATTTT; cdr3_aa: CASSAGTGGPSNQPQHF
j_call: TRBJ2-7; clone_size: NA; v_call: TRBV13; d_call: NA; cdr3_nt: TGTGCCAGCAGCCCAGGGTTGGCATCGGCCTACGAGCAGTACTTC; cdr3_aa: CASSPGLASAYEQYF
j_call: TRBJ2-3; clone_size: NA; v_call: TRBV7-9; d_call: NA; cdr3_nt: TGTGCCAGCAGCTTAATCCGGGACTTCTTCACAGATACGCAGTATTTT; cdr3_aa: CASSLIRDFFTDTQYF
j_call: TRBJ2-6; clone_size: NA; v_call: TRBV13; d_call: TRBD2; cdr3_nt: TGTGCCAGCAGCTCGGGGGCGGGAGGATCTGGGGCCAACGTCCTGACTTTC; cdr3_aa: CASSSGAGGSGANVLTF